Presented here are 27 T cell receptor beta chains from one specimen sequenced in a study of early T cells in non-severe SARS-CoV-2 infection. One entry per CDR3 protein results from TCRdb running MiXCR on the 5' RACE reads. The sample has approximately 74,000 distinct CDR3 sequences; around 15% are singletons. The source material was whole blood. These receptors were collected from an adult who was a healthcare worker with PCR-confirmed SARS-CoV-2 infection or an uninfected control (not recorded which).

The genes are TRBV19 and TRBJ1-2; 7 bases are a match to TRBD1. V shed 1 base, J shed 8 bases, and the junction held 7 bases outside the gene matches. The CDR3 is 14 residues long. From germline, CDR1 is LNHDA and CDR2 SQIVND (reference sequence). The CDR3 sequence: CASSIGLTGSGYTF. The CDR3 bases are TGTGCCAGTAGTATAGGATTGACAGGGAGCGGCTACACCTTC.

A few counts support this clonotype. The V and J genes are TRBV7-9 and TRBJ2-7; no definite D call. Germline loops: CDR1 SEHNR, CDR2 FQNEAQ (reference sequence). The CDR3 runs to 12 residues. Trimming took off 7 bases at V and 0 bases at J, with 7 bases between the two ends. The DNA of the CDR3 is TGTGCCAGCACCCCAAACTCCTACGAGCAGTACTTC. It specifies CASTPNSYEQYF.

A few counts support this clonotype. This sequence joins TRBV6-5 and TRBJ2-3, with 13 bases identical to TRBD2. Germline CDR1 and CDR2: MNHEY and SVGAGI. The CDR3 covers 17 residues. V lost 2 bases to trimming and J lost 1 base; unmatched junction nucleotides: 3. This chain's CDR3 is CASSYTGTSGGTDTQYF. The CDR3 coding sequence is TGTGCCAGCAGTTACACAGGGACTAGCGGGGGCACAGATACGCAGTATTTT.

This clonotype was found many times. The rearrangement joins TRBV7-8 to TRBJ2-1, with D possibly being TRBD2 (6 bases). Germline CDR1 is SGHVS and CDR2 is FQNEAQ. Trimming took 7 bases from V and 6 from J, leaving 13 bases between them. CDR3 length: 13 residues. The CDR3 reads CASTLGLTNEQFF. CDR3 nucleotides: TGTGCCAGCACCCTGGGACTGACCAATGAGCAGTTCTTC.

This clonotype was picked up a small number of times. The V and J genes are TRBV6-4 and TRBJ2-3; D is undetermined. The CDR3 sequence is 15 residues long. V shed 3 bases and J shed 3 bases, with 13 bases lying between them. From germline, CDR1 is MRHNA and CDR2 SNTAGT. CDR3 in DNA: TGTGCCAGCAGTGATTCCCGGGCTGGAACAGATACGCAGTATTTT. It is translated as CASSDSRAGTDTQYF.

This clonotype was observed a handful of times. The chain joins TRBV7-2 to TRBJ2-7, with a tentative D call TRBD2 (6 bases). V gave up 4 bases and J gave up 0 bases, with 13 bases separating them. The CDR3 is 15 amino acids. CDR1 and CDR2 (germline): SGHTA, FQGNSA. CDR3 coding DNA: TGTGCCAGCAGCTACATTCCGGGACTCTCCTACGAGCAGTACTTC. It encodes CASSYIPGLSYEQYF.

Ten or more counts support this clonotype. The V call is TRBV4-1, the J call TRBJ2-1, with TRBD1 as a possible D gene (5 bases). V lost 0 bases to trimming and J lost 7 bases, with 13 bases between them. The CDR3 loop spans 15 amino acids. Germline CDR1 is MGHRA and CDR2 is YSYEKL. The CDR3 region is CASSQDLAGKNEQFF. CDR3 DNA sequence: TGCGCCAGCAGCCAAGATCTGGCAGGGAAGAATGAGCAGTTCTTC.

This sequence joins TRBV13 and TRBJ1-6; D unresolved. Trimming took 1 base from V and 9 from J, leaving 22 bases between them. Germline V gene lookup returns CDR1 PRHDT and CDR2 FYEKMQ (reference sequence). The CDR3 is made up of 18 amino acids. The CDR3 here is CASSLAAALLTTASPLHF. CDR3 nucleotides: TGTGCCAGCAGCTTAGCCGCGGCCCTTCTGACAACGGCTTCACCCCTCCACTTT.

The chain uses TRBV4-2 and TRBJ2-3; tentative D call: TRBD1 (6 bases). The germline V gene encodes CDR1 LGHNA and CDR2 YNFKEQ. The CDR3 runs to 15 residues. Trimming cost V 3 bases and J 3 bases, with 13 bases left between them. The CDR3 spells CASSQTGEGTDTQYF. The CDR3 DNA reads TGTGCCAGCAGCCAGACAGGAGAGGGAACAGATACGCAGTATTTT.

This clonotype was seen a handful of times. This chain links TRBV10-3 with TRBJ2-3; D tentatively reads TRBD1 or TRBD2 (5 bases each). Germline assignment: CDR1 ENHRY and CDR2 SYGVKD. This CDR3 contains 16 residues. V was shortened by 0 bases and J by 2 bases, with 12 bases between the two germline ends. The CDR3 protein is CAISESKRGSTDTQYF. The CDR3 region has the DNA TGTGCCATCAGTGAGTCCAAGAGGGGATCCACAGATACGCAGTATTTT.

This clonotype came up a few times. The genes are TRBV4-1 and TRBJ2-3, with D possibly TRBD1 on 6 matching bases. The CDR3 has 17 amino acids. The V end lost 3 bases, the J end lost 12 bases, and 28 bases lay between the germline ends. Germline-derived CDR1 and CDR2 are MGHRA and YSYEKL. CDR3 bases: TGCGCCAGCAGCCAGGAAACCCAGGGGCAACTTTACCGGAATCAGTATTTT. Protein product: CASSQETQGQLYRNQYF.

This sequence joins TRBV7-2 and TRBJ2-5; D might be TRBD2 (5 bases). The CDR3 contains 13 residues. The V gene's germline CDR1 is SGHTA and CDR2 FQGNSA. The ends were cut back, 3 bases at V and 2 bases at J, with 7 bases in the middle. The CDR3 DNA reads as TGTGCCAGCAGCTTCGAGGGTCAAGAGACCCAGTACTTC. Amino acid sequence: CASSFEGQETQYF.

This clonotype was seen only a few times. V and J are TRBV7-9 and TRBJ2-3; D could derive from TRBD1 or TRBD2 (6 bases each). From germline, CDR1 is SEHNR and CDR2 FQNEAQ (reference sequence). Trimming cost V 5 bases and J 3 bases, with 21 bases left between them. This CDR3 has 17 amino acids. CDR3 in amino acids: CASSPGGQAGWTDTQYF. CDR3 coding DNA: TGTGCCAGCAGCCCCGGGGGCCAGGCGGGTTGGACAGATACGCAGTATTTT.

The chain is built from TRBV3-1 and TRBJ2-2; D may be TRBD1 or TRBD2 (5 bases each). Germline V gives CDR1 LGHDT, CDR2 YNNKEL (reference sequence). This CDR3 region has 15 residues. V lost 4 bases and J 3 bases, leaving 12 bases between the germline ends. DNA of the CDR3: TGTGCCAGCAGCCCGGACGGGGCCGACACCGGGGAGCTGTTTTTT. Encoded protein: CASSPDGADTGELFF.

This clonotype was seen only a few times. The chain employs TRBV29-1 and TRBJ2-6; tentatively, D is TRBD2 (5 bases). Germline V gene lookup returns CDR1 SQVTM and CDR2 ANQGSEA. The CDR3 has 13 amino acids. V lost 3 bases and J lost 3, with 6 bases in between. The CDR3 region is CSVERVGANVLTF. Written as DNA, the CDR3 is TGCAGCGTTGAGAGGGTTGGGGCCAACGTCCTGACTTTC.

This chain uses TRBV5-5 with TRBJ1-5, with 9 nucleotides matching TRBD1. V lost 1 base to trimming and J lost 5 bases; unmatched junction nucleotides: 4. Germline lookup yields CDR1 SGHKS and CDR2 YYEKEE (reference sequence). The CDR3 length is 15 residues. CDR3 nucleotide sequence: TGTGCCAGCAGCTTGACAGGGGGCCTGGATCAGCCCCAGCATTTT. Translated, it gives CASSLTGGLDQPQHF. Using reference TRBV5-5 and TRBJ1-5 for the parts outside the CDR3, the full variable domain is DAGVTQSPTHLIKTRGQQVTLRCSPISGHKSVSWYQQVLGQGPQFIFQYYEKEERGRGNFPDRFSARQFPNYSSELNVNALLLGDSALYLCASSLTGGLDQPQHFGDGTRLSIL.

This clonotype was picked up many times. The DNA of the CDR3 is TGTGCCACCAGCAGTGTAAGGGAGGGTGGGACAGATACGCAGTATTTT. Protein: CATSSVREGGTDTQYF. This chain links TRBV15 with TRBJ2-3, with TRBD2 identical over 7 bases. The V gene end was trimmed by 3 bases and the J gene end by 3 bases; junction bases not matched to a gene: 9. CDR1 and CDR2 (germline): LNHNV, YYDKDF (reference sequence). CDR3 length equals 16 residues.

This clonotype has a handful of counts. The chain recombines TRBV5-5 with TRBJ2-1, with TRBD2 matching 9 bases. This CDR3 contains 15 residues. The ends lost 3 bases at V and 10 bases at J; junction bases unmatched: 11. Germline assignment: CDR1 SGHKS and CDR2 YYEKEE (reference sequence). The CDR3 sequence is CASSSVAGEFLEQFF. The CDR3 DNA reads TGTGCCAGCAGCTCCGTAGCGGGGGAGTTTTTAGAGCAGTTCTTC.

The chain employs TRBV15 and TRBJ2-7; D possibly corresponds to TRBD1 (5 bases). Germline CDR1 is LNHNV and CDR2 is YYDKDF (reference sequence). This CDR3 is 15 amino acids long. V lost 0 bases and J 9 bases, leaving 18 bases between the germline ends. The CDR3 here is CATSRDSRAMGLQYF. CDR3 DNA: TGTGCCACCAGCAGAGATAGTAGGGCCATGGGGCTGCAGTACTTC.

The chain combines TRBV28 with TRBJ1-2, with D unclear. CDR1 is MDHEN, CDR2 SYDVKM, per germline. The CDR3 is made up of 13 amino acids. The ends were cut back, 7 bases at V and 6 bases at J, with 15 bases in the middle. This CDR3 is CASTPSRANGYTF. In DNA form, the CDR3 reads TGTGCCAGCACCCCCTCAAGGGCCAATGGCTACACCTTC.

This clonotype was observed at least ten times. The V call is TRBV7-6, the J call TRBJ2-5; the D gene could be TRBD1 or TRBD2 (6 bases each). Trimming took 5 bases from V and 5 from J, leaving 9 bases between them. This CDR3 has 12 residues. From germline, CDR1 is SGHVS and CDR2 FNYEAQ. The CDR3 DNA is TGTGCCAGCAGCCGAGGGGGGGAGACCCAGTACTTC. It translates to CASSRGGETQYF.

The rearrangement joins TRBV27 to TRBJ2-2, with 7 nucleotides matching TRBD2. The length of the CDR3 is 15 residues. Trimming took 5 bases from V and 7 from J; bases not matched to a gene: 10. Germline V gene data show CDR1 as MNHEY and CDR2 as SMNVEV (reference sequence). The CDR3 region is CASSAGTTAFGELFF. CDR3 nucleotide sequence: TGTGCCAGCAGTGCCGGGACTACCGCATTCGGGGAGCTGTTTTTT.

The J gene is TRBJ2-7, the V gene TRBV20-1, with 7 bases identical to TRBD1. The germline CDR1 and CDR2 sequences are DFQATT and SNEGSKA (reference sequence). Trimming cost V 3 bases and J 3 bases; bases outside gene matches: 11. There are 15 residues in the CDR3. CDR3 amino acids: CSARGRTGTYYEQYF. For the CDR3, the DNA is TGCAGTGCTAGGGGTCGGACAGGAACTTACTACGAGCAGTACTTC.

The chain couples TRBV7-2 to TRBJ2-1, with 11 nucleotides matching TRBD2. V lost 5 bases, J lost 5 bases, and 5 bases stayed unmatched. The CDR3 spans 15 residues. Per germline, CDR1 SGHTA and CDR2 FQGNSA. CDR3 bases: TGTGCCAGCAGCCGTAGCGGGGGGGCTAACAATGAGCAGTTCTTC. The encoded protein is CASSRSGGANNEQFF.

The chain joins TRBV4-1 to TRBJ2-4, with 12 bases fitting TRBD1. Per germline, CDR1 MGHRA and CDR2 YSYEKL. CDR3 size: 15 residues. V dropped 2 bases and J dropped 9; count of bases not matched to a gene: 5. The chain's CDR3 is CASSQLGQGAIIQYF. Written as DNA, the CDR3 is TGCGCCAGCAGCCAATTGGGACAGGGGGCCATCATTCAGTACTTC.

V gene TRBV6-1 combines with J gene TRBJ1-2; D ambiguous. V shed 8 bases and J shed 4 bases, with 14 bases lying between them. The germline V gene has CDR1 MNHNS and CDR2 SASEGT. The CDR3 totals 13 residues. The CDR3 DNA reads TGTGCCAGCGCTCCCAGAGGTTTCTATGGCTACACCTTC. Its translation is CASAPRGFYGYTF.

This clonotype has a count of ten or more. The chain employs TRBV7-9 and TRBJ1-2, with D maybe TRBD1 (5 bases). Trimming pared 5 bases from V and 6 bases from J, leaving 13 bases between. The CDR3 sequence is 13 residues long. The V gene's germline CDR1 is SEHNR and CDR2 FQNEAQ (reference sequence). The CDR3 loop reads CASSPAGTDGYTF. The DNA for the CDR3 is TGTGCCAGCAGCCCGGCCGGGACCGATGGCTACACCTTC.